This paragraph reports one T cell receptor beta chain. The germline CDR1 and CDR2 sequences are SGHRS and YFSETQ. The CDR3 sequence is 14 residues long. V shed 4 bases and J shed 5 bases, with 13 bases lying between them. In the authors' workflow: Quantification of nucleated cells was approximated via reference gene primer amplification. Profiling relied on immunoSEQ multiplex PCR, and the TCRdb table lists in-frame clones only, not all of them. For V, J and clone size, that table is used; D and trimming come from the DNA. The table includes 70,000 to 85,000 clones, over 70% detected once. This record comes from a study of blood T cell repertoires in COVID-19. Study overall: Whether acute or convalescent, the COVID-19 samples came from the United States, Italy and Spain. T cells, B-cell-depleted T cells, or PBMCs provided the cDNA or gDNA that served as material.

The chain links TRBV5-1 to TRBJ1-5; D uncertain. Material for sequencing was peripheral blood. This clonotype was sampled from a man aged 80 or over with active or convalescent COVID-19. The CDR3 nucleotides read TGCGCCAGCAGCCCCTACAGCTCCGATCAGCCCCAGCATTTT. Translating gives CASSPYSSDQPQHF. Full variable domain (rest looked up from reference TRBV5-1 and TRBJ1-5): KAGVTQTPRYLIKTRGQQVTLSCSPISGHRSVSWYQQTPGQGLQFLFEYFSETQRNKGNFPGRFSGRQFSNSRSEMNVSTLELGDSALYLCASSPYSSDQPQHFGDGTRLSIL.